Included here is one T cell receptor beta chain sequence, with context. The donors, aged about 6 to 95, were healthy Caucasians from Russia. A second 7 to 11 cycle PCR used barcoded and J-beta primers. One entry per CDR3 protein, called by TCRdb with MiXCR from the 5' RACE reads. The sample lists hundreds of thousands of distinct CDR3 sequences, 55% to 75% seen once, with over 20% in the top ten. These data belong to a study of blood T cells in healthy people across ages. With 5 bases removed from V and 3 bases from J, the gap between germline ends came to 19 bases. CDR3 size: 16 residues. Looked up from germline, CDR1 is SGHVT and CDR2 is SQSDAQ.

This receptor was identified in a man younger than 45 in good health. Sequencing was performed on blood. The V call is TRBV7-4, the J call TRBJ1-2; possibly TRBD1 for D (6 bases). This CDR3 reads CASSKICNREDYGYTF. CDR3 nucleotide sequence: TGTGCCAGCAGCAAAATATGCAACAGGGAGGACTATGGCTACACCTTC. Based on the CDR3 plus reference TRBV7-4 and TRBJ1-2, the full variable domain is GAGVSQSPRYKVAKRGRDVALRCDSISGHVTLYWYRQTLGQGSEVLTYSQSDAQRDKSGRPSGRFSAERPERSVSTLKIQRTEQGDSAVYLCASSKICNREDYGYTFGSGTRLTVV.